The 11 T cell receptor beta chains presented below share a single source sample, sequenced in a study of blood T cell repertoires in COVID-19. Here immunoSEQ multiplex PCR was the method, and the copy in TCRdb shows in-frame clones only, minus some. The sample has about 150,000 clones, approximately 80% seen once; the top ten hold 10% to 15%. The sample was peripheral blood. The origin of the receptors is a man in his fifties or sixties with active or convalescent COVID-19.

This chain uses TRBV9 with TRBJ1-6, with TRBD1 identical over 9 bases. Germline trimming cut 1 base from V and 10 bases from J; bases unmatched to any gene: 3. Germline assignment: CDR1 SGDLS and CDR2 YYNGEE. This CDR3 is built from 14 residues. This CDR3 reads CASSVTGGESPLHF. As DNA, the CDR3 is TGTGCCAGCAGCGTAACAGGGGGCGAGTCACCCCTCCACTTT.

The chain uses TRBV13 and TRBJ2-5, with 8 bases identical to TRBD1. Germline V gene data show CDR1 as PRHDT and CDR2 as FYEKMQ (reference sequence). V was pared by 5 bases and J by 2 bases, with 7 bases of the junction left unmatched. CDR3 length: 15 residues. The CDR3, as DNA: TGTGCCAGCAGCCCCCCGGACAGGGCGCAAGAGACCCAGTACTTC. Translation: CASSPPDRAQETQYF.

This clone came up many times. This chain connects TRBV5-4 to TRBJ2-7; 7 bases line up with TRBD1. The germline V gene encodes CDR1 SGHNT and CDR2 YYREEE (reference sequence). The CDR3 runs 14 residues. With 0 bases clipped from V and 1 base from J, the junction kept 1 base outside the gene matches. The CDR3: CASSLGDSSYEQYF. The CDR3 nucleotides read TGTGCCAGCAGCTTGGGGGACAGTTCCTACGAGCAGTACTTC.

V and J are TRBV5-6 and TRBJ2-3, with D tentatively TRBD2 (5 bases). V was clipped by 3 bases and J by 7 bases, with 9 bases between them. Germline CDR1 reads SGHDT; CDR2 reads YYEEEE. There are 12 residues in the CDR3. The CDR3 nucleotides read TGTGCCAGCAGCTCCCTAGCAAATACGCAGTATTTT. Protein product: CASSSLANTQYF. The full variable domain, completed using reference TRBV5-6 and TRBJ2-3, is DAGVTQSPTHLIKTRGQQVTLRCSPKSGHDTVSWYQQALGQGPQFIFQYYEEEERQRGNFPDRFSGHQFPNYSSELNVNALLLGDSALYLCASSSLANTQYFGPGTRLTVL.

The J gene is TRBJ2-1, the V gene TRBV29-1, with 10 positions matching TRBD1. Germline loops: CDR1 SQVTM, CDR2 ANQGSEA. Germline trimming cut 6 bases from V and 2 bases from J; bases unmatched to any gene: 7. The CDR3 has 15 amino acids. The CDR3 reads CSVDLGTGAYNEQFF. CDR3 bases: TGCAGCGTCGACCTCGGGACAGGGGCCTACAATGAGCAGTTCTTC.

The chain combines TRBV9 with TRBJ2-1; the match to TRBD2 covers 7 bases. Germline V gene lookup returns CDR1 SGDLS and CDR2 YYNGEE. This CDR3 is built from 15 residues. V lost 0 bases and J lost 2; bases outside the gene matches: 2. The CDR3, as DNA: TGTGCCAGCAGCGTAGTCAGCGGGGCCTACAATGAGCAGTTCTTC. Encoded protein: CASSVVSGAYNEQFF.

The rearrangement joins TRBV27 to TRBJ2-1; a possible D gene is TRBD2 (5 bases). V dropped 8 bases and J dropped 10 bases, with 18 bases sitting between them. Germline V gene lookup returns CDR1 MNHEY and CDR2 SMNVEV (reference sequence). CDR3 size: 13 residues. DNA for the CDR3: TGTGCCAGCTCACCCACGTCGGGATCCGAGCAGTTCTTC. This gives the protein CASSPTSGSEQFF.

This chain joins TRBV4-3 and TRBJ2-7; 8 bases align to TRBD1. The CDR3 has 15 amino acids. The ends lost 0 bases at V and 2 bases at J; junction bases unmatched: 3. Germline values: CDR1 LGHNA, CDR2 YSLEER. The CDR3 sequence: CASSQEDRAPYEQYF. Written as DNA, the CDR3 is TGCGCCAGCAGCCAAGAGGACAGGGCTCCCTACGAGCAGTACTTC.

The genes are TRBV10-3 and TRBJ2-1; TRBD2 agrees at 11 bases. Looked up from germline, CDR1 is ENHRY and CDR2 is SYGVKD. The CDR3 has 16 residues. J lost 7 bases, V lost 3 bases, and 8 bases had no gene match. Here the CDR3 reads CAISENSGRAKNEQFF. DNA for the CDR3: TGTGCCATCAGTGAAAATAGCGGGAGGGCCAAGAATGAGCAGTTCTTC.

The chain uses TRBV18 and TRBJ1-6; tentative D call: TRBD1 (5 bases). The V gene lost 0 bases and the J gene lost 12 bases, with 12 bases spanning the gap. CDR3 length: 14 amino acids. Germline V gene lookup returns CDR1 KGHSH and CDR2 LQKENI. DNA for the CDR3: TGTGCCAGCTCACCACCGGGGACCGGGAGACCCCTCCACTTT. Translation gives CASSPPGTGRPLHF.

J is TRBJ2-1 and V is TRBV7-2, with 7 bases matching TRBD2. The germline V gene has CDR1 SGHTA and CDR2 FQGNSA. This CDR3 region has 15 residues. J was trimmed by 7 bases and V by 5 bases; bases with no gene match: 11. CDR3 residues: CASSPETSWWNEQFF. In DNA form, the CDR3 reads TGTGCCAGCAGCCCCGAGACTAGCTGGTGGAATGAGCAGTTCTTC.